These 17 T cell receptor beta chains originate from one sample sequenced in a study of blood T cell repertoires in COVID-19. Profiled with immunoSEQ multiplex PCR; TCRdb holds only in-frame clones, not every one. Here the sample spans around 300,000 clones, roughly 90% being singletons. The specimen was PBMCs or T cells enriched from blood (not recorded which). The origin of the receptors is a woman between 50 and 59 years old who had recovered from COVID-19.

The chain is built from TRBV15 and TRBJ1-1; weak D call: TRBD1 (5 bases). This CDR3 is built from 13 residues. Germline CDR1 LNHNV, CDR2 YYDKDF (reference sequence). V dropped 1 base and J dropped 5 bases, with 8 bases sitting between them. The CDR3 nucleotides are TGTGCCACCAGCAGAGGTGACAGAACTGAAGCTTTCTTT. As protein: CATSRGDRTEAFF.

This chain connects TRBV10-1 to TRBJ1-2; 7 bases fit TRBD1. Germline V gene data show CDR1 as WNHNN and CDR2 as SYGVQD (reference sequence). This CDR3 has 14 amino acids. V lost 2 bases and J lost 4; bases outside the gene matches: 4. The CDR3 DNA is TGCGCCAGCAGTGAGGGGACAGAAATCTATGGCTACACCTTC. It is translated as CASSEGTEIYGYTF.

V usage is TRBV7-2 and J usage is TRBJ1-2; D unresolved. This CDR3 contains 14 residues. The germline V gene has CDR1 SGHTA and CDR2 FQGNSA. Trimming pared 7 bases from V and 6 bases from J, leaving 18 bases between. CDR3 nucleotide sequence: TGTGCCAGCATCGCCATTCGGGGAGTTGATGGCTACACCTTC. It codes for CASIAIRGVDGYTF.

The genes are TRBV4-3 and TRBJ2-7; D call uncertain. This CDR3 contains 14 residues. Germline values: CDR1 LGHNA, CDR2 YSLEER. Trimming took off 3 bases at V and 5 bases at J, with 14 bases between the two ends. The CDR3 reads CASSQFNRVHEQYF. The CDR3, as DNA: TGCGCCAGCAGCCAGTTTAACCGGGTCCACGAGCAGTACTTC.

This rearrangement joins TRBV7-2 to TRBJ2-3; 11 bases line up with TRBD2. The J segment lost 0 bases and the V segment lost 5 bases, leaving 7 bases of the junction unmatched. The CDR3 loop spans 17 amino acids. CDR1 SGHTA and CDR2 FQGNSA come from the germline V gene. CDR3 DNA sequence: TGTGCCAGCAGCCCAAGCTGGACTAGCGGGAGCACAGATACGCAGTATTTT. Amino acids: CASSPSWTSGSTDTQYF.

The chain has TRBV2 and TRBJ2-6; the D gene is possibly TRBD2 (5 bases). The V and J ends lost 4 bases and 1 base respectively, with 8 bases between them. The CDR3 is 15 residues long. Germline loops: CDR1 SNHLY, CDR2 FYNNEI. CDR3 DNA: TGTGCCAGCAGTGCCGGGAAGTCTGGGGCCAACGTCCTGACTTTC. This sequence encodes CASSAGKSGANVLTF.

The chain is built from TRBV28 and TRBJ1-2, with unresolved D. The CDR3 runs 14 residues. V was shortened by 2 bases and J by 7 bases, with 14 bases between the two germline ends. Germline V CDR1 and CDR2: MDHEN, SYDVKM. The CDR3 coding sequence is TGTGCCAGCAGTTTAGTTGTCCCCTCGGGTGGCTACACCTTC. This encodes CASSLVVPSGGYTF.

CDR3 sequence reads: CASSLGHERGVTPSYNEQFF. The CDR3 region has the DNA TGCGCCAGCAGCTTGGGTCATGAACGAGGAGTAACCCCTTCCTACAATGAGCAGTTCTTC. This sequence joins TRBV5-1 and TRBJ2-1; D uncertain. This CDR3 has 20 amino acids. Trimming cost V 0 bases and J 1 base, with 23 bases left between them. CDR1 and CDR2 from the germline V gene are SGHRS and YFSETQ.

V usage is TRBV6-5 and J usage is TRBJ1-6; tentatively, D is TRBD1 (5 bases). Trimming shortened V by 2 bases and J by 8 bases, and 10 bases separated the two germline ends. Per germline, CDR1 MNHEY and CDR2 SVGAGI. This CDR3 is 14 amino acids long. The CDR3 reads CASSYGQGDSPLHF. The CDR3 DNA reads as TGTGCCAGCAGTTACGGGCAGGGTGATTCACCCCTCCACTTT.

This chain's CDR3 is CASSRDTSGNTIYF. In DNA, the CDR3 is TGTGCCAGCAGCCGGGACACCTCTGGAAACACCATATATTTT. The J gene is TRBJ1-3, the V gene TRBV3-1 (or the pseudogene TRBV3-2); D may be TRBD1 (6 bases). Germline CDR1 is LGHDT and CDR2 is YNNKEL (reference sequence). Between the trimmed V and J ends, which lost 4 bases and 0 bases, there was a span of 7 bases. The CDR3 spans 14 residues.

In its sample, this clone was seen a few times. The J gene is TRBJ2-7, the V gene TRBV6-2 or TRBV6-3, with 9 bases that match TRBD1. In germline, CDR1 is MNHEY, CDR2 SVGEGT. CDR3 length equals 15 residues. Trimming at V came to 0 bases and at J to 2 bases, leaving 2 bases not matched to a gene. CDR3 nucleotide sequence: TGTGCCAGCAGTTACTCGGGACAGGGTCCCTACGAGCAGTACTTC. Translating it yields CASSYSGQGPYEQYF.

This chain joins TRBV19 and TRBJ1-2; D not certain. V was clipped by 2 bases and J by 2 bases, with 9 bases between them. CDR1 LNHDA and CDR2 SQIVND come from the germline V gene (reference sequence). The length of the CDR3 is 14 residues. CDR3 amino acids: CASSIPGINYGYTF. The CDR3 DNA reads TGTGCCAGTAGTATACCCGGGATAAACTATGGCTACACCTTC. The complete variable domain, with remaining parts taken from reference TRBV19 and TRBJ1-2, reads DGGITQSPKYLFRKEGQNVTLSCEQNLNHDAMYWYRQDPGQGLRLIYYSQIVNDFQKGDIAEGYSVSREKKESFPLTVTSAQKNPTAFYLCASSIPGINYGYTFGSGTRLTVV.

The V call is TRBV6-5, the J call TRBJ1-1, with 9 bases fitting TRBD1. The CDR3 is 15 amino acids. Germline CDR1 MNHEY, CDR2 SVGAGI. V was clipped by 6 bases and J by 3 bases; unmatched bases: 8. The CDR3 spells CASRRGQGRDTEAFF. The CDR3 nucleotides are TGTGCCAGCAGGAGAGGACAGGGGCGGGACACTGAAGCTTTCTTT.

The chain has TRBV4-3 and TRBJ2-3, with D tentatively TRBD1 (5 bases). V lost 0 bases and J lost 4, with 14 bases in between. The CDR3 loop spans 16 amino acids. In germline, CDR1 is LGHNA, CDR2 YSLEER. The CDR3 coding sequence is TGCGCCAGCAGCCAAGATGGGTCCAGCAGGGCAGATACGCAGTATTTT. Protein sequence: CASSQDGSSRADTQYF.

The chain links TRBV19 to TRBJ1-5, with a possible D match to TRBD1 (6 bases). The CDR3 contains 14 residues. Trimming pared 5 bases from V and 7 bases from J, leaving 15 bases between. CDR1 and CDR2 from the germline V gene are LNHDA and SQIVND (reference sequence). CDR3 nucleotide sequence: TGTGCCAGTAGTGTCGCAGGGGCTTGGCAGCCCCAGCATTTT. It translates to CASSVAGAWQPQHF.

The table lists this clone with a few counts. The same CDR3 arises from other DNA sequences in this sample as well. The gene calls are TRBV7-2 and TRBJ1-5; D is ambiguous. CDR3 size: 13 residues. The germline CDR1 and CDR2 sequences are SGHTA and FQGNSA. V was pared by 2 bases and J by 2 bases, with 4 bases between. The CDR3 here is CASSLQGNQPQHF. In nucleotides, the CDR3 is TGTGCCAGCAGCTTACAGGGCAATCAGCCCCAGCATTTT.

This chain uses TRBV2 with TRBJ1-2; no definite D call. Per the germline V gene, CDR1 is SNHLY and CDR2 is FYNNEI. Deletions cut 1 base from V and 5 bases from J, with 14 bases between. The CDR3 is 15 amino acids. CDR3 protein: CASSEDTSNAYGYTF. The CDR3 coding sequence is TGTGCCAGCAGTGAAGACACCTCCAACGCATATGGCTACACCTTC.